This T cell receptor beta chain stems from a study of blood T cell repertoires in COVID-19 (dated by TCRdb to the early 2020s). Turning to the overall study: The collaborator samples originated in the United States, Italy and Spain and spanned the acute and convalescent phases of COVID-19. The material from the prospective study consisted of cDNA or gDNA derived from T cells, B-cell-depleted T cells, or PBMCs. Where available, HLA class I and class II types were taken from metadata supplied by the sample provider and were not determined by assay-based typing. Samples were obtained from the ongoing ImmuneRACE study (first 160 participants) and from some 1,300 subjects provided by 6 global collaborators. The repertoires were released in a freely available public database intended as a resource for research on the immune response to SARS-CoV-2. Sample metadata almost always included a de-identified subject ID, COVID-19 status, age in years and sex. The dataset comprised deeply sampled blood TCRbeta repertoires from subjects exposed to, actively infected with, or recovered from COVID-19.

Collaborating institutions collected whole blood in K2EDTA tubes following their own protocols. For TCRbeta analysis, collaborators shipped samples as frozen whole blood, isolated PBMCs, or DNA extracted from either of those sample types. This clone occurred once. Its antigen is currently not known. Base qualities are not at hand, and no much larger clone is one base apart. The CDR3 measures 15 amino acids from cysteine to phenylalanine. Only the CDR3 region is kept as DNA, spanning 45 bases read in frame from base 1. V and J are trimmed by 5 bases and 0 bases, and the gene matches miss 5 bases of the junction. CDR1 and CDR2, per the germline V gene (reference sequence), are WNHNN and SYGVQD. Study-wide conclusions, independent of this receptor: How much clinical and demographic metadata was included differed by source and by participant, and the metadata was provided uncurated.

The immunoSEQ Assay, a bias-controlled multiplex PCR, was used to amplify TCRbeta CDR3 regions from genomic DNA. On the authors' methods: Nucleated cell counts per sample were estimated from amplification of reference gene primers within the assay. Sequence reads were collapsed and filtered to measure the absolute abundance of every unique TCRbeta CDR3 rearrangement. For each sample, productive Simpson clonality was calculated as the square root of Simpson's diversity index over productive rearrangements. TCRdb limited this immuneACCESS table to in-frame rearrangements with V and J called. A share of clones is missing; checked studies link under half to unresolved V genes, and the rest is unexplained. V, J and clone size were drawn from that table, and D and trimming were deduced from the DNA. The sample data list 45,000 to 60,000 clones, and around four fifths of these were observed just once. 10% to 15% of the sample goes to the ten largest clones.

The sequence came from a human donor in a cohort sampled during active COVID-19. Sequenced: peripheral blood. The chain is made from TRBV10-1 and TRBJ2-3, and TRBD1 matches 7 of the central bases. The CDR3 amino acid sequence is: CASSTGVISTDTQYF. The nucleotides read TGCGCCAGCAGTACAGGGGTAATTAGCACAGATACGCAGTATTTT.